This entry is about one T cell receptor beta chain. The CDR3 runs to 12 residues. Germline CDR1 reads MNHEY; CDR2 reads SMNVEV (reference sequence). The V end lost 4 bases, the J end lost 5 bases, and 6 bases lay between the germline ends. Participant age was 18 to 89 years, and participants resided in around 24 US areas. Cohorts were determined from participant-reported clinical history. Cohort 3 donors counted as recovered after two negative PCRs, clearance, or resolved symptoms. The entry originates in a study of blood T cell repertoires in COVID-19. Here immunoSEQ multiplex PCR was the method, and the copy in TCRdb shows in-frame clones only, minus some. In the table there are about 140,000 clones, 60% to 80% of which are singletons.

The chain recombines TRBV27 with TRBJ1-5; D call uncertain. Sequenced sample: PBMCs or T cells enriched from blood (not recorded which). The receptor was isolated from a woman aged 45-65 years who had recovered from COVID-19. As DNA, the CDR3 is TGTGCCAGCAGTTCACTTGATCAGCCCCAGCATTTT. This sequence encodes CASSSLDQPQHF.